These T cell receptor beta chains were read from a single sample in a study of read filtering for tumor transcriptome and immune sequencing. TCRdb reanalysed the reads using MiXCR and keeps one entry per CDR3 protein. The table shows about 130,000 distinct CDR3 sequences, with approximately 13% occurring only once. The sequencing input was a population of CD138-negative cells sorted from bone marrow. Source of these receptors: a donor at least 40 years old with multiple myeloma. CDR3s include the opening cysteine and the closing phenylalanine or tryptophan. Each record gives: V gene, clone size, D gene, J gene, CDR3 protein, CDR3 DNA. D genes are given only for firm matches. Clone sizes are given selectively: once, few, many, or a class where the clone is expanded.

>TRBV3-1|.|.|TRBJ2-3
CASSHLTTDTQYF
TGTGCCAGCAGCCACCTCACCACAGATACGCAGTATTTT
>TRBV5-1|few|.|TRBJ2-3
CASSGGAGQSTDTQYF
TGCGCCAGCAGCGGGGGAGCAGGGCAAAGCACAGATACGCAGTATTTT
>TRBV28|many|.|TRBJ1-2
CASSLGLGAYGYTF
TGTGCCAGCAGTTTAGGTCTGGGGGCTTATGGCTACACCTTC
>TRBV3-1|many|.|TRBJ1-1
CASSQEGPNTEAFF
TGTGCCAGCAGCCAGGAGGGCCCGAACACTGAAGCTTTCTTT
>TRBV6-6|many|.|TRBJ1-5
CASSSGEGQPQHF
TGTGCCAGCAGTTCAGGGGAGGGTCAGCCCCAGCATTTT
>TRBV7-2|few|TRBD1|TRBJ1-5
CASTLRTGPSNQPQHF
TGTGCCAGCACCTTACGGACAGGGCCAAGCAATCAGCCCCAGCATTTT
>TRBV5-1|many|.|TRBJ2-2
CASSLAPGSGLGELFF
TGCGCCAGCAGCTTGGCTCCCGGGAGCGGACTCGGGGAGCTGTTTTTT
>TRBV5-1|many|TRBD2|TRBJ2-2
CASGTSGGQTGELFF
TGCGCCAGCGGAACTTCGGGAGGTCAGACCGGGGAGCTGTTTTTT
>TRBV12-3/TRBV12-4|many|.|TRBJ2-5
CASSLSGFKETQYF
TGTGCCAGCAGTTTATCAGGGTTCAAGGAGACCCAGTACTTC
>TRBV6-1|many|TRBD1|TRBJ2-7
CASSEAGTGNTEQYF
TGTGCCAGCAGTGAAGCCGGGACAGGGAATACGGAGCAGTACTTC
>TRBV7-2|many|TRBD1|TRBJ2-7
CASSPRDRTSNEQYF
TGTGCCAGCAGCCCCCGGGACAGGACCTCCAACGAGCAGTACTTC
>TRBV6-5|.|.|TRBJ2-7
CASSYDLERTYEQYF
TGTGCCAGCAGTTACGACTTGGAGCGGACCTACGAGCAGTACTTC
>TRBV5-1|.|TRBD2|TRBJ2-3
CASSLAGRTSGSTDTQYF
TGCGCCAGCAGCTTGGCCGGGCGGACTAGCGGTAGCACAGATACGCAGTATTTT
>TRBV2|few|.|TRBJ1-5
CASSSWGGNQPQHF
TGTGCCAGCAGCTCGTGGGGGGGCAATCAGCCCCAGCATTTT
>TRBV14|many|.|TRBJ2-1
CASSQPYPPRMFF
TGTGCCAGCAGCCAACCTTACCCCCCTAGGATGTTCTTC
>TRBV7-9|many|TRBD2|TRBJ2-3
CASSGAFRTSGRTFTDTQYF
TGTGCCAGCTCAGGGGCATTTCGAACTAGCGGGAGGACTTTCACAGATACGCAGTATTTT
>TRBV5-1|many|.|TRBJ2-1
CASSLSDNSYNEQFF
TGCGCCAGCAGCTTGAGTGATAACTCCTACAATGAGCAGTTCTTC